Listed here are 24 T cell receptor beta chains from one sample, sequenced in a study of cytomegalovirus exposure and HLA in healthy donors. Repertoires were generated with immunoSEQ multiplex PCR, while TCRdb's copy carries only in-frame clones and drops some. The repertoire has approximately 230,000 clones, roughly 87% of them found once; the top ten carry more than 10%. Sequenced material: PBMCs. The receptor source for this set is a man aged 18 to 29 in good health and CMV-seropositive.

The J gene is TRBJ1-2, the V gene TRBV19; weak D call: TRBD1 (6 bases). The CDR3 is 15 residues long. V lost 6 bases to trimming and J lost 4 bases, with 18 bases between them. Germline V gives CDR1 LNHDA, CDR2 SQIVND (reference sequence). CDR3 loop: CASRPNEGQFYGYTF. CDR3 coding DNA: TGTGCCAGTAGGCCCAACGAAGGACAGTTCTATGGCTACACCTTC.

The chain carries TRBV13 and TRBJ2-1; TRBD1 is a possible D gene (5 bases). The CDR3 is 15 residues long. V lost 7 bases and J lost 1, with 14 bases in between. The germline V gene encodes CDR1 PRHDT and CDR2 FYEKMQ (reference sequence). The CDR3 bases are TGTGCCAGCAACGAACAGGATTTTTCCTACAATGAGCAGTTCTTC. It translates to CASNEQDFSYNEQFF.

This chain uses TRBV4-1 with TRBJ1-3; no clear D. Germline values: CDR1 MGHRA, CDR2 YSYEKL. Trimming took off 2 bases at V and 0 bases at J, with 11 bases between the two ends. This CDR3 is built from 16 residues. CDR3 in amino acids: CASSQTNSNSGNTIYF. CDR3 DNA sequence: TGCGCCAGCAGCCAAACGAATAGCAACTCTGGAAACACCATATATTTT.

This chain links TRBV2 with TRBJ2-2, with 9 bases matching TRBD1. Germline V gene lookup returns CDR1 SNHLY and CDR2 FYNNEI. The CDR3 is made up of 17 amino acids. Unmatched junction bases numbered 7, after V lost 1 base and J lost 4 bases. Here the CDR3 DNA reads TGTGCCAGCAGTGAAGAACAGGGGGCTTGGGGCACCGGGGAGCTGTTTTTT. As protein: CASSEEQGAWGTGELFF.

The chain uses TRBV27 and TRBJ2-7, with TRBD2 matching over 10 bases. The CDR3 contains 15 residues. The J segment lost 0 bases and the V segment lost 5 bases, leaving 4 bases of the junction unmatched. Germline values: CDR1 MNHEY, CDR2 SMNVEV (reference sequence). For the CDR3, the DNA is TGTGCCAGCAGTCGAGCGGGGGGGGCCTCCTACGAGCAGTACTTC. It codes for CASSRAGGASYEQYF.

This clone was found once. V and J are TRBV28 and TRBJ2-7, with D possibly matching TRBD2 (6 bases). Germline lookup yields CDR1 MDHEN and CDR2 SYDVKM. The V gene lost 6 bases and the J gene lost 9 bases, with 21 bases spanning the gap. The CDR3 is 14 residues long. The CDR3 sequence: CASSRSGLGVVQYF. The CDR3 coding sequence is TGTGCCAGCAGCCGCAGCGGGCTCGGCGTTGTGCAGTACTTC.

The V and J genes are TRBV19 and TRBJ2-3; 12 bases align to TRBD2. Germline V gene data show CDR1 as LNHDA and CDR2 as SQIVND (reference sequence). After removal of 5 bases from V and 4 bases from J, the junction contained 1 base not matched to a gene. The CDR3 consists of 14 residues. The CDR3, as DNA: TGTGCCAGTAGTCTAGCGGGAGGGCCAGATACGCAGTATTTT. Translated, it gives CASSLAGGPDTQYF.

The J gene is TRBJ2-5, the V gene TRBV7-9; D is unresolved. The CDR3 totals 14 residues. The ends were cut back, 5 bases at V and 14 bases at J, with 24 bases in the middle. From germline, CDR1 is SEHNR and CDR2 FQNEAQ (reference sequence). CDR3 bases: TGTGCCAGCAGCACTTTATCAGCACGGGTTACCCCCTACTTC. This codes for CASSTLSARVTPYF.

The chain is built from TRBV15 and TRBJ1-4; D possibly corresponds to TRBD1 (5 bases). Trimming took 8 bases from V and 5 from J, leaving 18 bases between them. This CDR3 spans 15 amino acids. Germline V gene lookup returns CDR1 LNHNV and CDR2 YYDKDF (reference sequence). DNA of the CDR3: TGTGCCACCGCAGGGTGGGACGAGGGAAATGAAAAACTGTTTTTT. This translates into CATAGWDEGNEKLFF.

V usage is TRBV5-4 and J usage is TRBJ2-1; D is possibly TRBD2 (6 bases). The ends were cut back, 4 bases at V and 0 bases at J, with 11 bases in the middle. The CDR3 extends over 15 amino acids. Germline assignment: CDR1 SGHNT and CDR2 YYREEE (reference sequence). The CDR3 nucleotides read TGTGCCAGCAGCCGACGGGAGAGCTCCTACAATGAGCAGTTCTTC. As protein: CASSRRESSYNEQFF.

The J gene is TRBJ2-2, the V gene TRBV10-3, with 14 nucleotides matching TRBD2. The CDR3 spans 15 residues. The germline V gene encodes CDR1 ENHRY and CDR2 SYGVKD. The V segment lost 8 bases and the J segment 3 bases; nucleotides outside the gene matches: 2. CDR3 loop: CAIGTSGRHTGELFF. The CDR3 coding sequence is TGTGCCATCGGGACTAGCGGGAGACACACCGGGGAGCTGTTTTTT.

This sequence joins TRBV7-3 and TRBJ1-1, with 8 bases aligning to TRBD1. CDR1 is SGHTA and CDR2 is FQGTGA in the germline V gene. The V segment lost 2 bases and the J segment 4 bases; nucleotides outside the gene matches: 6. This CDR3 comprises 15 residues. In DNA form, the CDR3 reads TGTGCCAGCAGCTTAGGGTCAGGGGGCGGCACTGAAGCTTTCTTT. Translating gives CASSLGSGGGTEAFF.

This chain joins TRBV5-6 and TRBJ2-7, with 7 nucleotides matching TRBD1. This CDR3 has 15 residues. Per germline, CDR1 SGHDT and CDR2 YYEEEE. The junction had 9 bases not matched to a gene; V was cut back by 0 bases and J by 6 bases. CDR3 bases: TGTGCCAGCAGCTTGGTAGAAACCCAGGGGGTCGAGCAGTACTTC. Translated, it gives CASSLVETQGVEQYF.

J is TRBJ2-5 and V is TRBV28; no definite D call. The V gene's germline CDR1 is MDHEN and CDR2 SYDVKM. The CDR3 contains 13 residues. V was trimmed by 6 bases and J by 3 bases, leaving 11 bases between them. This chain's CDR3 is CASSSTAKETQYF. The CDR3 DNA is TGTGCCAGCAGCTCCACAGCTAAAGAGACCCAGTACTTC.

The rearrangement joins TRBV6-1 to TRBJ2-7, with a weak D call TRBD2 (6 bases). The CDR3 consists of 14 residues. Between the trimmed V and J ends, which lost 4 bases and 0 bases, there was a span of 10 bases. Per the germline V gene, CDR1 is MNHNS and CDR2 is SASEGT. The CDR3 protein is CASSVGGSSYEQYF. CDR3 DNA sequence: TGTGCCAGCAGTGTGGGGGGAAGCTCCTACGAGCAGTACTTC.

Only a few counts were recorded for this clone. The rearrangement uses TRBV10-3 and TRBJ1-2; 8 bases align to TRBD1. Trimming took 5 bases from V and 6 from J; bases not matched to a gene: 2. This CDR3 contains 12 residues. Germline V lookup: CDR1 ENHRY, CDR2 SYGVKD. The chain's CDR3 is CAISQGADGYTF. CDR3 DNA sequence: TGTGCCATCAGTCAGGGGGCAGATGGCTACACCTTC.

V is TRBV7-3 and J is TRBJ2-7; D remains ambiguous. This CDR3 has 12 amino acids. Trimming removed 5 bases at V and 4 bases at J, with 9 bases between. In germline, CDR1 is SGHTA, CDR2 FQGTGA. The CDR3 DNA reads TGTGCCAGCAGCCGCGTAAGGTACGAGCAGTACTTC. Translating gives CASSRVRYEQYF.

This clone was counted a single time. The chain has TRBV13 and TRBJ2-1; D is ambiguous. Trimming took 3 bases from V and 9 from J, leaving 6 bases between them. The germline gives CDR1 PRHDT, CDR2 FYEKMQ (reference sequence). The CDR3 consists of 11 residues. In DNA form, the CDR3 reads TGTGCCAGCAGCTTTAGTAGTGAGCAGTTCTTC. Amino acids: CASSFSSEQFF.

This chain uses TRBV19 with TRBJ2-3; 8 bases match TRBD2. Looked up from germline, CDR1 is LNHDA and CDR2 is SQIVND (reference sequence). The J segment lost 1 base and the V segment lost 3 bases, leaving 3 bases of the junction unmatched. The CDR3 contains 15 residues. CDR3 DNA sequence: TGTGCCAGTAGTATCGCAGCGGGAGGCACAGATACGCAGTATTTT. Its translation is CASSIAAGGTDTQYF.

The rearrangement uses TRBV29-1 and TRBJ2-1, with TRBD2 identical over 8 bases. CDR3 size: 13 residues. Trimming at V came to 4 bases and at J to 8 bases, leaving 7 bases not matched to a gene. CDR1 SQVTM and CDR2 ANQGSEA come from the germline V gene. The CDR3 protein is CSVGSGEDHEQFF. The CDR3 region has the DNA TGCAGCGTTGGTAGCGGGGAAGACCATGAGCAGTTCTTC.

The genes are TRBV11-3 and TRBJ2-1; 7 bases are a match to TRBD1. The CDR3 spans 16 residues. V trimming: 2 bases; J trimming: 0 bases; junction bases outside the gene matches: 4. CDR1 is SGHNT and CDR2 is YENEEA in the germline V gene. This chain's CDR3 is CASSLRGGSSYNEQFF. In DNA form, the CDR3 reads TGTGCCAGCAGCTTAAGAGGGGGCAGCTCCTACAATGAGCAGTTCTTC.

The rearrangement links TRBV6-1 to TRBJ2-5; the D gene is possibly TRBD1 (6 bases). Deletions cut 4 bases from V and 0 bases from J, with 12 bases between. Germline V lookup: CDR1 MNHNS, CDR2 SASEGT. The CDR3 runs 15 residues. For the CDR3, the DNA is TGTGCCAGCAGTGTAACTACAGGGTACCAAGAGACCCAGTACTTC. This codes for CASSVTTGYQETQYF.

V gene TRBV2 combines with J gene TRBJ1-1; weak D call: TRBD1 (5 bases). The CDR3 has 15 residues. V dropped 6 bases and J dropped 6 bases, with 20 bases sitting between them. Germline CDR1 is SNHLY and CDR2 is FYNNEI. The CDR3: CASRPAGNVIAEAFF. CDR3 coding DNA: TGTGCCAGCAGGCCGGCAGGGAACGTCATCGCTGAAGCTTTCTTT.

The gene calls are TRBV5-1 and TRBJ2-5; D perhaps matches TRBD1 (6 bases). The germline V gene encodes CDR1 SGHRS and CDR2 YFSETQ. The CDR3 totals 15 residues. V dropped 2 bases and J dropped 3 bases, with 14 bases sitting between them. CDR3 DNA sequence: TGCGCCAGCAGCTTCGCAAGCGGACAGAAAGAGACCCAGTACTTC. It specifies CASSFASGQKETQYF.